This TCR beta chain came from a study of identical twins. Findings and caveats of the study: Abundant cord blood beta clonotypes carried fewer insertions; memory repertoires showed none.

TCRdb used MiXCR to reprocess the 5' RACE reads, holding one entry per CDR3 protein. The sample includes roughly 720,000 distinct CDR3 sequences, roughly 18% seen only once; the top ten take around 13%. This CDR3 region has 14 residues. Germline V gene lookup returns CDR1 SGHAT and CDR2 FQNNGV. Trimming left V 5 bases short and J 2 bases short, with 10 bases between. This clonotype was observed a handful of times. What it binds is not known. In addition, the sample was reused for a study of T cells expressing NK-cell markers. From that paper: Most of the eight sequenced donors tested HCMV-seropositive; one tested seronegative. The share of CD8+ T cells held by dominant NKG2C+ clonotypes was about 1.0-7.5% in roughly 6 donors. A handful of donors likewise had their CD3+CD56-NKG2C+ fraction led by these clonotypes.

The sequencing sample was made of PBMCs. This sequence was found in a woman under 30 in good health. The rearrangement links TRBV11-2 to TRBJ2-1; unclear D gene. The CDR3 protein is CASSATMPYNEQFF. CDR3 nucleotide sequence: TGTGCCAGCAGCGCAACTATGCCCTACAATGAGCAGTTCTTC.